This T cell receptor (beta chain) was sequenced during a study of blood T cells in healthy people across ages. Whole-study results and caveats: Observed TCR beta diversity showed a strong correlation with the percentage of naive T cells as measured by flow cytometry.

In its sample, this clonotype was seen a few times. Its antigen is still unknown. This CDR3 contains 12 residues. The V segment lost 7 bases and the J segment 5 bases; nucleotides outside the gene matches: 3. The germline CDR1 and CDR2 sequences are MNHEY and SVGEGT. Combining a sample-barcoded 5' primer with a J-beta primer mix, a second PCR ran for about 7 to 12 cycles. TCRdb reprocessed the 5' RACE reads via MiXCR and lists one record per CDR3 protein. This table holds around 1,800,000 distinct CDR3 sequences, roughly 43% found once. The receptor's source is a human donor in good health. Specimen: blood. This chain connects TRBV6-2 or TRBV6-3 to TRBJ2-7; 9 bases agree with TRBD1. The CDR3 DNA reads TGTGCCAGCAACACAGGGGGCAACGAGCAGTACTTC. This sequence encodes CASNTGGNEQYF.